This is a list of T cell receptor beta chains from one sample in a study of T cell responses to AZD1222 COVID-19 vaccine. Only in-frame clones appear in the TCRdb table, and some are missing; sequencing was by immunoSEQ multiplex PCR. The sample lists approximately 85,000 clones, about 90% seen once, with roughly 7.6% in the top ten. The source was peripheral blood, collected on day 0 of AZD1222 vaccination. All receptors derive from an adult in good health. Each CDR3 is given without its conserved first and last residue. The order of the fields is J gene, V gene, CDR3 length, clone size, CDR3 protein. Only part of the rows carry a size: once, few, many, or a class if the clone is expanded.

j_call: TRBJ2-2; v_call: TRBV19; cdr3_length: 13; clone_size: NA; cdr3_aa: ASKTGQGVTGELF
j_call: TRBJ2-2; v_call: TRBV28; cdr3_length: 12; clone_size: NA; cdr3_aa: AINGDRATGELF
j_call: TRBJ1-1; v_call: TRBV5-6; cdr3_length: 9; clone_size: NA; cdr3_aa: ASSWRTEAF
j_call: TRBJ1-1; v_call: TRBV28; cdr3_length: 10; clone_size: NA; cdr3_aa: ASSFVGTEAF
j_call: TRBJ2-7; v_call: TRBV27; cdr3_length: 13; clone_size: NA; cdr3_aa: ASSPEGAGGYEQY
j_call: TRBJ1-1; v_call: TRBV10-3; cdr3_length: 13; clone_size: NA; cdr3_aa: AITATNSLGTEAF
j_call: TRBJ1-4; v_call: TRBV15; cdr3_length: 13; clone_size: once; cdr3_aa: ATSRAKEAREKLF
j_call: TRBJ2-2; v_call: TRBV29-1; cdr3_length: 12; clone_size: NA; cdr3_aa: SGTGSSNTGELF
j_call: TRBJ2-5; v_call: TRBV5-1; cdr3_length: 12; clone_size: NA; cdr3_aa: ASSLEGLAETQY
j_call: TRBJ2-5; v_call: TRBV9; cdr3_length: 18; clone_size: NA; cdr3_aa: ASTTVAVRTSGKGQETQY
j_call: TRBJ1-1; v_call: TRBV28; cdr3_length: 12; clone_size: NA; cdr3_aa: ASSQGQGASEAF
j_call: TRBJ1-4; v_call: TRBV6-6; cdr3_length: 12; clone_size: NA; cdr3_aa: ASSYLAGNEKLF
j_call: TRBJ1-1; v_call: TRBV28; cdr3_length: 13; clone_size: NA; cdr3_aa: ASGGTAFPNTEAF
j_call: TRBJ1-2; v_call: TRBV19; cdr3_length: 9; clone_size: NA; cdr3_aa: ASSYRGGYT
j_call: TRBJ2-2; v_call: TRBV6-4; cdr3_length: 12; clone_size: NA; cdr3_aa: ASSGGANTGELF
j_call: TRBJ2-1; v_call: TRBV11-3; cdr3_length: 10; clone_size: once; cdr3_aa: ASSRVAEEQF
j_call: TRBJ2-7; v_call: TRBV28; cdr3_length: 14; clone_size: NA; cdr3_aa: ASSLPSGSIPYEQY
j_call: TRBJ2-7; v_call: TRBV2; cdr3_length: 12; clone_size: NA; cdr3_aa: ASSRGQGADEQY
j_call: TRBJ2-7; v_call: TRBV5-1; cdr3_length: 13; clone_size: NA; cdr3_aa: ASRSLSGPPGEQY
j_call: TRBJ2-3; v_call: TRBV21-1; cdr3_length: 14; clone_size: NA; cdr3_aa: ASSKRTSGSTDTQY
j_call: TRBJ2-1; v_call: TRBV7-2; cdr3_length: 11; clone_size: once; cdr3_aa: ASSLAGREHCL
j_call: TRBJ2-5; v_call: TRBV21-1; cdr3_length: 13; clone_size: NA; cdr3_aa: ASSKARDSQETQY
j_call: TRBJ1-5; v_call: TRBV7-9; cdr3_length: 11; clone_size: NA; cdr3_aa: ASSPISNQPQH
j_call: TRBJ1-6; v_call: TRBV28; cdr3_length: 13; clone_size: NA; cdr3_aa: AALAGAQWNSPLH
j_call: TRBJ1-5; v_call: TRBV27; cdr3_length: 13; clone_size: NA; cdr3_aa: ASRTGSLRNQPQH
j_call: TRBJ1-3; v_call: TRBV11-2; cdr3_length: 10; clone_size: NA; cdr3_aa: ASSSNGNTIY
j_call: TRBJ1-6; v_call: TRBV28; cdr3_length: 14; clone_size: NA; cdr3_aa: ASSLLRTEDNSPLH
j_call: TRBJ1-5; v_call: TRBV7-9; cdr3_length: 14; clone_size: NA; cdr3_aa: ASSLGEGFGNQPQH
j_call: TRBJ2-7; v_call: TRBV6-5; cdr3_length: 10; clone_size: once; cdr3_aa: ATTSGYYEQY
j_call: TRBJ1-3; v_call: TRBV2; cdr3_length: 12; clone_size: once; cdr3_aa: ASSEWSSGNTIY
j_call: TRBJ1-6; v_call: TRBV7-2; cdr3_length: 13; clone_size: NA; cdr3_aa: ASSLALQGNSPLH
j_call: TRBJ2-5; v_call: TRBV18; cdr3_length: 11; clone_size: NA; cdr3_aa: ASSPPNSETQY
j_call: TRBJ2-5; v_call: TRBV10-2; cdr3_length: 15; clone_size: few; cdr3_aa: ASMKTSGGAIGETQY
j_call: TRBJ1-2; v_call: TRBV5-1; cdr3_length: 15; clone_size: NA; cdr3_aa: ASSLAGGQGYGYGYT
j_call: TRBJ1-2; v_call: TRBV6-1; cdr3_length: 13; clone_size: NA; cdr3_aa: ASSEALGGLYGYT
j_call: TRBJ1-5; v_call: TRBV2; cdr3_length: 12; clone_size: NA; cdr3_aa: ASSGQRGNQPQH
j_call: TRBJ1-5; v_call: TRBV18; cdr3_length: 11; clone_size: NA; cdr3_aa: ASSPHKTGPQH